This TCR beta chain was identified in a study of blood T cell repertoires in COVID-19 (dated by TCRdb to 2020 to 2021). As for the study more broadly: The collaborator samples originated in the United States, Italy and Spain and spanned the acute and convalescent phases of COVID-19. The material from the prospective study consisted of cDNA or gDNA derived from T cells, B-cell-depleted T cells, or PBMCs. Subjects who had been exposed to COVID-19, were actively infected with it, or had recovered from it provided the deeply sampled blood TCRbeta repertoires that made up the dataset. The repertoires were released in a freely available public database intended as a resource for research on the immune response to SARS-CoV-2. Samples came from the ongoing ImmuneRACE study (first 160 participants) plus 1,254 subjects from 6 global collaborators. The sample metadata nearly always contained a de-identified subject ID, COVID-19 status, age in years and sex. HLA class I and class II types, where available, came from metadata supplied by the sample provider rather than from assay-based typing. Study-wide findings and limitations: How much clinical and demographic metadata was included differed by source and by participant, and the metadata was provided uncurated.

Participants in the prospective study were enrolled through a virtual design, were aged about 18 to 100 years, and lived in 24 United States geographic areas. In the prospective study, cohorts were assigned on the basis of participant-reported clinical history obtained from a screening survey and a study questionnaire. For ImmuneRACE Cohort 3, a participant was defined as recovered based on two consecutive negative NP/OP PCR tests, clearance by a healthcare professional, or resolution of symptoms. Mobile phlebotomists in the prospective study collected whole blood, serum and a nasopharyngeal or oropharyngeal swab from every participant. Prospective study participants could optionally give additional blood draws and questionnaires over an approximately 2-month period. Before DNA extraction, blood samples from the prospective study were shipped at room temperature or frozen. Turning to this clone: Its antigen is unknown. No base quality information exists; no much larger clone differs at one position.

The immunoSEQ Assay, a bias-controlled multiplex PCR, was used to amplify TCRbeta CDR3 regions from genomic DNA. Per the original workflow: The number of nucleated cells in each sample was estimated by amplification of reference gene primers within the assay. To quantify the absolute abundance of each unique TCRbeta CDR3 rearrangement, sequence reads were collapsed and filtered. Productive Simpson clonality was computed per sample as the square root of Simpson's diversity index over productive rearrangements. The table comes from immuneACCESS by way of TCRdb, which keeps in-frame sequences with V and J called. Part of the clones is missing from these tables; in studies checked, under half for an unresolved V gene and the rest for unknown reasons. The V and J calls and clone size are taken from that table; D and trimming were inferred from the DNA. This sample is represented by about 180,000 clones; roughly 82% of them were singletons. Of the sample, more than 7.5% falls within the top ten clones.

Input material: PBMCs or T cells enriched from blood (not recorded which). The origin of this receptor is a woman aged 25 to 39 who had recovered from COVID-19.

The DNA sequence follows: TGTGCCAGCAGTACGGGCTTAGGGGGGGCGCGAATCCAAGAGACCCAGTACTTC. This translates into CASSTGLGGARIQETQYF. The sequence links TRBV6-2 or TRBV6-3 to TRBJ2-5; TRBD2 is a possible D gene, resting on 7 matching bases. There are 18 amino acids in the CDR3, from cysteine to phenylalanine inclusive. Left in the record is the CDR3 DNA by itself, 54 bases read in frame from the first base. V and J are truncated by 5 bases and 1 base respectively, leaving an intervening sequence of 23 bases. Per the germline V gene, MNHEY is the CDR1 and SVGEGT is the CDR2.